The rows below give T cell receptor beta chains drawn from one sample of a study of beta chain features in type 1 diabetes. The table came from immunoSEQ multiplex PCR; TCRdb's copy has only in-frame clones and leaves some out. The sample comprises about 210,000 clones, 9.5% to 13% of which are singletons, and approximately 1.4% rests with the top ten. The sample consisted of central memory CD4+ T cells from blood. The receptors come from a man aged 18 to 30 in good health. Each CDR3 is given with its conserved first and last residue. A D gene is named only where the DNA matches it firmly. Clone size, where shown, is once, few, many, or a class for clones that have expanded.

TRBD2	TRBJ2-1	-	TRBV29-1	CSAPGLAINEQFF	TGCAGCGCCCCGGGACTAGCAATCAATGAGCAGTTCTTC
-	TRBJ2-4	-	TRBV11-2	CASGTRNIQYF	TGTGCCAGCGGTACGAGGAACATTCAGTACTTC
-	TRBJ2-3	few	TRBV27	CASSFYDRLSTDTQYF	TGTGCCAGCAGTTTTTACGATCGCCTTAGCACAGATACGCAGTATTTT
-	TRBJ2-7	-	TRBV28	CASRGPGRPDF	TGTGCCAGCAGGGGACCGGGACGCCCCGACTTC
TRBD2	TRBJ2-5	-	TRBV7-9	CASSLGGFPETQYF	TGTGCCAGCAGCTTGGGGGGGTTTCCAGAGACCCAGTACTTC
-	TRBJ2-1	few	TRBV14	CASSQLGGADYNEQFF	TGTGCCAGCAGCCAACTGGGCGGGGCTGACTACAATGAGCAGTTCTTC
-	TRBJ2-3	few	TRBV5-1	CASSLDRNTDTQYF	TGCGCCAGCAGCTTGGATAGGAACACAGATACGCAGTATTTT
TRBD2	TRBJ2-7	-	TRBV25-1	CASSEGTSGRNSYEQYF	TGTGCCAGCAGTGAGGGGACTAGCGGGAGGAACTCCTACGAGCAGTACTTC
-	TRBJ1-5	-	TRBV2	CASSMDSLGNQPQHF	TGTGCCAGCAGTATGGACAGCCTGGGAAATCAGCCCCAGCATTTT
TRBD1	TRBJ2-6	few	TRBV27	CASSWGQGISGANVLTF	TGTGCCAGCAGTTGGGGACAGGGGATCTCTGGGGCCAACGTCCTGACTTTC
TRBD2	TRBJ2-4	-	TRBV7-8	CASSKTREANIQYF	TGTGCCAGCAGCAAGACCCGGGAGGCCAACATTCAGTACTTC
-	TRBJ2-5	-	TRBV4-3	CASSQDPGETQYF	TGCGCCAGCAGCCAAGACCCAGGGGAGACCCAGTACTTC
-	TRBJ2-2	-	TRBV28	CASSPLQNRLNTGELFF	TGTGCCAGCAGTCCCCTCCAGAACAGGCTTAACACCGGGGAGCTGTTTTTT
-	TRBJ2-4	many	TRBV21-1	CASSKRDRGYRDIQYF	TGTGCCAGCAGCAAACGGGACAGGGGATATCGGGACATTCAGTACTTC
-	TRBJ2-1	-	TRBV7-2	CASSSQAPHGRQFF	TGTGCCAGCAGCTCGCAGGCCCCCCACGGGCGGCAGTTCTTC
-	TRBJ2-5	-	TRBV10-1	CASSGQLLPGGQETQYF	TGCGCCAGCAGTGGTCAGCTGCTACCGGGTGGACAAGAGACCCAGTACTTC
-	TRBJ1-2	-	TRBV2	CASTSSDIYGYTF	TGTGCCAGCACCTCAAGCGACATCTATGGCTACACCTTC
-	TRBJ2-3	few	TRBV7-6	CASSLARTTDTQYF	TGTGCCAGCAGCTTAGCCAGAACTACAGATACGCAGTATTTT
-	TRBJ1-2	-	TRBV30	CAWSRANYGYTF	TGTGCCTGGTCGCGAGCTAACTATGGCTACACCTTC
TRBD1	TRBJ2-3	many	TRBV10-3	CAISRNRDRGTDTQYF	TGTGCCATCAGTAGGAACCGGGACAGGGGAACAGATACGCAGTATTTT
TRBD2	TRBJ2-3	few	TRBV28	CASSLVAGPTQYF	TGTGCCAGCAGTTTAGTAGCGGGCCCTACGCAGTATTTT
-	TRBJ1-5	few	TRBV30	CAWSVFVRGQPQHF	TGTGCCTGGAGTGTATTTGTGCGGGGACAGCCCCAGCATTTT